These T cell receptor beta chains were read from a single sample in a study of sequential checkpoint blockade in melanoma. The table came from immunoSEQ multiplex PCR; TCRdb's copy has only in-frame clones and leaves some out. This sample has 17,000 or so clones, with 70% found just once. This material consisted of CD8+ T cells sorted from blood (inferred from file names), taken from a patient given nivolumab and ipilimumab in sequence. The receptor set was obtained from a human donor with melanoma. The CDR3 runs from the conserved cysteine through the conserved F or W. The order of the fields is clone size, J gene, V gene, D gene, CDR3 protein, CDR3 DNA. The D gene is left open where the match is weak. The size field is filled for only some rows; it gives once, few, many or a size class.

clone_size: -; j_call: TRBJ2-1; v_call: TRBV6-5; d_call: -; cdr3_aa: CASSYSDSNEQFF; cdr3_nt: TGTGCCAGCAGTTACTCAGACAGCAATGAGCAGTTCTTC
clone_size: -; j_call: TRBJ2-7; v_call: TRBV4-3; d_call: -; cdr3_aa: CASSQDSLYEQYF; cdr3_nt: TGCGCCAGCAGCCAAGATTCGTTGTACGAGCAGTACTTC
clone_size: once; j_call: TRBJ1-3; v_call: TRBV2; d_call: -; cdr3_aa: CASSERRSSGNTIYF; cdr3_nt: TGTGCCAGCAGTGAAAGACGGAGCTCTGGAAACACCATATATTTT
clone_size: once; j_call: TRBJ1-6; v_call: TRBV5-6; d_call: -; cdr3_aa: CASSLAESGYNSPLHF; cdr3_nt: TGTGCCAGCAGCTTGGCCGAGTCAGGGTATAATTCACCCCTCCACTTT
clone_size: -; j_call: TRBJ2-1; v_call: TRBV9; d_call: TRBD1; cdr3_aa: CASSAGTGYNEQFF; cdr3_nt: TGTGCCAGCAGCGCCGGGACAGGGTACAATGAGCAGTTCTTC
clone_size: -; j_call: TRBJ2-5; v_call: TRBV10-3; d_call: TRBD1; cdr3_aa: CAISTGGYETQYF; cdr3_nt: TGTGCCATCAGTACAGGGGGCTATGAGACCCAGTACTTC
clone_size: -; j_call: TRBJ2-1; v_call: TRBV30; d_call: TRBD2; cdr3_aa: CAWSVIAGVGNEQFF; cdr3_nt: TGTGCCTGGAGTGTAATAGCGGGAGTCGGCAATGAGCAGTTCTTC
clone_size: -; j_call: TRBJ1-2; v_call: TRBV7-9; d_call: -; cdr3_aa: CASSLGRGIYGYTF; cdr3_nt: TGTGCCAGCAGCTTAGGCAGGGGTATCTATGGCTACACCTTC
clone_size: few; j_call: TRBJ1-2; v_call: TRBV6-5; d_call: -; cdr3_aa: CASSYSQGDRYTF; cdr3_nt: TGTGCCAGCAGTTACTCCCAAGGGGATCGCTACACCTTC
clone_size: -; j_call: TRBJ2-5; v_call: TRBV19; d_call: TRBD2; cdr3_aa: CASGGGYQETQYF; cdr3_nt: TGTGCCAGTGGGGGGGGGTACCAAGAGACCCAGTACTTC
clone_size: -; j_call: TRBJ1-2; v_call: TRBV13; d_call: -; cdr3_aa: CASSGGNTDGYTF; cdr3_nt: TGTGCCAGCAGCGGCGGTAACACCGATGGCTACACCTTC
clone_size: -; j_call: TRBJ2-2; v_call: TRBV4-3; d_call: -; cdr3_aa: CASSHAGTGELFF; cdr3_nt: TGCGCCAGCAGCCATGCAGGCACCGGGGAGCTGTTTTTT
clone_size: -; j_call: TRBJ2-2; v_call: TRBV7-9; d_call: TRBD2; cdr3_aa: CASSLGTSSTGELFF; cdr3_nt: TGTGCCAGCAGCTTAGGGACTAGCAGCACCGGGGAGCTGTTTTTT
clone_size: few; j_call: TRBJ1-1; v_call: TRBV18; d_call: -; cdr3_aa: CASSSSTVEAFF; cdr3_nt: TGTGCCAGCTCAAGTTCGACAGTTGAAGCTTTCTTT
clone_size: -; j_call: TRBJ2-7; v_call: TRBV7-2; d_call: TRBD2; cdr3_aa: CASSLVRSGVSYEQYF; cdr3_nt: TGTGCCAGCAGCTTGGTGCGCAGCGGGGTCTCCTACGAGCAGTACTTC
clone_size: -; j_call: TRBJ2-1; v_call: TRBV19; d_call: TRBD2; cdr3_aa: CATLSREGSNEQFF; cdr3_nt: TGTGCTACGCTATCCCGGGAGGGTTCCAATGAGCAGTTCTTC
clone_size: few; j_call: TRBJ1-4; v_call: TRBV7-9; d_call: TRBD1; cdr3_aa: CASSFERQGGEKLFF; cdr3_nt: TGTGCCAGCAGCTTTGAGCGACAGGGTGGTGAAAAACTGTTTTTT
clone_size: -; j_call: TRBJ1-2; v_call: TRBV6-6; d_call: TRBD1; cdr3_aa: CASSQDRMGYGYTF; cdr3_nt: TGTGCCAGCAGCCAGGACAGGATGGGCTATGGCTACACCTTC
clone_size: few; j_call: TRBJ2-7; v_call: TRBV5-6; d_call: -; cdr3_aa: CASSLGGSREQYF; cdr3_nt: TGTGCCAGCAGCTTGGGAGGGAGTCGCGAGCAGTACTTC
clone_size: -; j_call: TRBJ2-7; v_call: TRBV4-1; d_call: TRBD1; cdr3_aa: CASSQEQGAVYEQYF; cdr3_nt: TGCGCCAGCAGCCAAGAACAGGGGGCGGTCTACGAGCAGTACTTC
clone_size: once; j_call: TRBJ2-3; v_call: TRBV5-1; d_call: TRBD2; cdr3_aa: CASSLNWGGDTQYF; cdr3_nt: TGCGCCAGCAGCCTCAACTGGGGAGGGGATACGCAGTATTTT
clone_size: -; j_call: TRBJ2-5; v_call: TRBV7-9; d_call: -; cdr3_aa: CASSPGTHGGETQYF; cdr3_nt: TGTGCCAGCAGCCCGGGGACCCACGGAGGGGAGACCCAGTACTTC